This is a list of T cell receptor beta chains from one sample in a study of blood T cell repertoires in COVID-19. Clones were read by immunoSEQ multiplex PCR, and TCRdb kept only the in-frame ones, dropping some. The profile shows roughly 100,000 clones, around 94% of them singletons. Input material: peripheral blood. The receptor set was obtained from a man aged 45 to 65 with active COVID-19. Each CDR3 is given with its conserved first and last residue. Each record gives: V gene, D gene, J gene, CDR3 protein. D genes are given only for firm matches.

V gene: TRBV19
D gene: TRBD1
J gene: TRBJ2-7
CDR3 protein: CASTGQGSEQYF

V gene: TRBV6-6
D gene: TRBD1
J gene: TRBJ1-3
CDR3 protein: CASSKSTGAGNTIYF

V gene: TRBV6-5
D gene: TRBD1
J gene: TRBJ1-2
CDR3 protein: CASKLGTDVYGYTF

V gene: TRBV30
D gene: TRBD1
J gene: TRBJ2-7
CDR3 protein: CAWSLDRGLYEQYF

V gene: TRBV20-1
D gene: -
J gene: TRBJ2-1
CDR3 protein: CSASELAVNEQFF

V gene: TRBV19
D gene: TRBD2
J gene: TRBJ2-1
CDR3 protein: CASSILLAGGPQDEQFF

V gene: TRBV2
D gene: TRBD2
J gene: TRBJ2-2
CDR3 protein: CASSVAGAVGELFF

V gene: TRBV11-2
D gene: TRBD2
J gene: TRBJ2-1
CDR3 protein: CASRLAGVGNEQFF

V gene: TRBV6-5
D gene: -
J gene: TRBJ2-3
CDR3 protein: CASKQDSWNTQYF

V gene: TRBV5-1
D gene: -
J gene: TRBJ2-5
CDR3 protein: CASSATVPQETQYF

V gene: TRBV6-5
D gene: TRBD2
J gene: TRBJ2-2
CDR3 protein: CASSAGTSGAGELFF

V gene: TRBV6-5
D gene: -
J gene: TRBJ2-1
CDR3 protein: CASNRAESSYNEQFF